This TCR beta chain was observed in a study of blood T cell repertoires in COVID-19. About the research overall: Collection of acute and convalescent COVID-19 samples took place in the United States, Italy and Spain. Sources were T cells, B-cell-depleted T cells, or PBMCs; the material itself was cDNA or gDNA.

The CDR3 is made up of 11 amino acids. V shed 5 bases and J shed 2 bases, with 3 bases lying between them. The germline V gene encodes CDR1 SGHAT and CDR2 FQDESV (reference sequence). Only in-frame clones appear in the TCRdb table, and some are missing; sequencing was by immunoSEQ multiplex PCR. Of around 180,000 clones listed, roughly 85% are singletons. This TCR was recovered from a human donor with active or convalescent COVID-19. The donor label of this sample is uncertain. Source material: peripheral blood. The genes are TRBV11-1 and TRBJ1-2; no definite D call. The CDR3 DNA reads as TGTGCCAGCAGCGCGAACTATGGCTACACCTTC. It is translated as CASSANYGYTF.